One and the same sample provided the 8 T cell receptor beta chains below, sequenced in a study of blood T cells in healthy people across ages. The second PCR ran roughly 6 to 12 cycles with a sample-barcoded 5' primer and J-beta primers. Each CDR3 protein is one row after TCRdb ran MiXCR on the 5' RACE reads. The sample carries 1.5 million to 2 million distinct CDR3 sequences, 30% to 40% recorded once. Sequences were obtained from blood. The receptor set was obtained from a human donor in good health.

This rearrangement joins TRBV12-3 or TRBV12-4 to TRBJ2-3; 8 nucleotides align to TRBD2. CDR3 length: 16 amino acids. The ends lost 3 bases at V and 2 bases at J; junction bases unmatched: 7. The CDR3 here is CASSFWGGGHTDTQYF. Here the CDR3 DNA reads TGTGCCAGCAGTTTCTGGGGCGGGGGGCACACAGATACGCAGTATTTT.

This clonotype has more than one count but fewer than ten. The chain is built from TRBV20-1 and TRBJ2-1; D uncertain. CDR3 length: 14 amino acids. CDR1 and CDR2 from the germline V gene are DFQATT and SNEGSKA (reference sequence). V was shortened by 0 bases and J by 3 bases, with 9 bases between the two germline ends. The CDR3 region has the DNA TGCAGTGCTAGAGAACCCGCAGTCTACAATGAGCAGTTCTTC. This translates into CSAREPAVYNEQFF.

V usage is TRBV6-1 and J usage is TRBJ1-6; no clear D. Germline loops: CDR1 MNHNS, CDR2 SASEGT. Trimming removed 0 bases at V and 7 bases at J, with 4 bases between. The CDR3 loop spans 13 amino acids. The CDR3 region is CASSEARNSPLHF. The DNA of the CDR3 is TGTGCCAGCAGTGAAGCGCGCAATTCACCCCTCCACTTT.

This clonotype was counted many times. The rearrangement links TRBV6-5 to TRBJ2-1; D possibly corresponds to TRBD2 (5 bases). Trimming removed 6 bases from V and 0 bases from J, with 15 bases in between. Per germline, CDR1 MNHEY and CDR2 SVGAGI. The CDR3 sequence is 16 residues long. CDR3 in amino acids: CASSSTWGDSYNEQFF. As DNA, the CDR3 is TGTGCCAGCAGCTCAACTTGGGGAGACTCCTACAATGAGCAGTTCTTC.

This clonotype has just a few counts. The V and J genes are TRBV7-6 and TRBJ2-5; 7 bases map to TRBD2. This CDR3 comprises 18 residues. The V gene's germline CDR1 is SGHVS and CDR2 FNYEAQ. With 4 bases clipped from V and 5 bases from J, the junction kept 19 bases outside the gene matches. In DNA, the CDR3 is TGTGCCAGCAGCTCATATTCTAGCGGACTAGGGATCGGGGAGACCCAGTACTTC. As protein: CASSSYSSGLGIGETQYF.

The V gene is TRBV7-8, the J gene TRBJ1-4, with D maybe TRBD1 (6 bases). The V gene's germline CDR1 is SGHVS and CDR2 FQNEAQ. V lost 1 base, J lost 11 bases, and 14 bases lay in between. This CDR3 contains 14 residues. CDR3 DNA: TGTGCCAGCAGCTTAGAAGAATGGCAGGGGAAACTGTTTTTT. It translates to CASSLEEWQGKLFF.

CDR3 DNA: TGCAGCACCGTTTTACTAGCGGACTACAATGAGCAGTTCTTC. As protein: CSTVLLADYNEQFF. The V call is TRBV29-1, the J call TRBJ2-1; 8 bases align to TRBD2. Trimming cost V 8 bases and J 3 bases; bases outside gene matches: 9. The length of the CDR3 is 14 residues. Looked up from germline, CDR1 is SQVTM and CDR2 is ANQGSEA.

The chain uses TRBV28 and TRBJ2-4, with D unclear. The better agreement between TRBJ2-7 and the DNA end casts doubt on the J call. The CDR3 is made up of 16 amino acids. Germline V gene data show CDR1 as MDHEN and CDR2 as SYDVKM. The CDR3 DNA reads as TGTGCCAGCAGTTTCGACCCTGACACATCCTCCTACGAGCAGTACTTC. Its protein is CASSFDPDTSSYEQYF.